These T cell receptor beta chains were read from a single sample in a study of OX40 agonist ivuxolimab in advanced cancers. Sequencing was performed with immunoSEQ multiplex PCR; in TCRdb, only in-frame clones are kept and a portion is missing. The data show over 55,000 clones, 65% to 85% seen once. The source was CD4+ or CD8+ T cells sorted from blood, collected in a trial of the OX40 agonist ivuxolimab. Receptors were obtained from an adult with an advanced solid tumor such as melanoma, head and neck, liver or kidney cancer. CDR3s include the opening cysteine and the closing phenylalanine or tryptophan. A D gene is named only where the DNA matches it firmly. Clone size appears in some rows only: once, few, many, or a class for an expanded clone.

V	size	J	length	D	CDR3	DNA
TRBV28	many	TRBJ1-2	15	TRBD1	CASSLGDRTLPGYTF	TGTGCCAGCAGTTTGGGGGACAGGACATTACCTGGCTACACCTTC
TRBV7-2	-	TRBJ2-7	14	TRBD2	CASSFQRGDYEQYF	TGTGCCAGCAGCTTTCAGCGGGGGGACTACGAGCAGTACTTC
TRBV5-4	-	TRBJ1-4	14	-	CASSLIGLNEKLFF	TGTGCCAGCAGCCTAATCGGACTCAATGAAAAACTGTTTTTT
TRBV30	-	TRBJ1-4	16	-	CAWSVLRGPTNEKLFF	TGTGCCTGGAGTGTATTACGGGGGCCGACTAATGAAAAACTGTTTTTT
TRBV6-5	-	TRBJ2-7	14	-	CASRSSWSSYEQYF	TGTGCCAGCAGATCTAGCTGGAGCTCCTACGAGCAGTACTTC
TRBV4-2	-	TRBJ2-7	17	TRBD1	CASSQAAGQGATYEQYF	TGTGCCAGCAGCCAAGCCGCGGGACAGGGGGCTACCTACGAGCAGTACTTC
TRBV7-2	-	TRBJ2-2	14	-	CASSLVYTGGELFF	TGTGCCAGCAGCCTCGTATACACCGGCGGGGAGCTGTTTTTT
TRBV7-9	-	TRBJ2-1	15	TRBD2	CASSLLAGGQYEQFF	TGTGCCAGCAGCCTACTAGCGGGGGGGCAATATGAGCAGTTCTTC
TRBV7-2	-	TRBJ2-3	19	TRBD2	CASSKRTSGRAELPDTQYF	TGTGCCAGCAGCAAACGGACTAGCGGGAGGGCCGAGTTACCAGATACGCAGTATTTT
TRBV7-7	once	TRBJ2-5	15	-	CASSPQGDVGETQYF	TGTGCCAGCAGCCCCCAAGGGGATGTAGGGGAGACCCAGTACTTC
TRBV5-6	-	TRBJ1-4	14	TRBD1	CASNRGTEGEKLFF	TGTGCCAGCAATCGCGGGACAGAGGGTGAAAAACTGTTTTTT
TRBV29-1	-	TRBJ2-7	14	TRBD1	CSVELQDRGYEQYF	TGCAGCGTTGAACTTCAGGACAGGGGCTACGAGCAGTACTTC
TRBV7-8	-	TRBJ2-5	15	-	CASSKVGGPQETQYF	TGTGCCAGCAGCAAGGTCGGAGGGCCCCAAGAGACCCAGTACTTC
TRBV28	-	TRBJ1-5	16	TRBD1	CASSSHAGGGNQPQHF	TGTGCCAGCAGTTCTCACGCAGGGGGTGGCAATCAGCCCCAGCATTTT
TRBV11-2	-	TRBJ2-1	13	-	CASSLGEYNEQFF	TGTGCCAGCAGCTTAGGGGAATACAATGAGCAGTTCTTC
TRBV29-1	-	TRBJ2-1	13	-	CSVPTTVYNEQFF	TGCAGCGTACCTACGACAGTGTACAATGAGCAGTTCTTC
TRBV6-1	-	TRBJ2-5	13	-	CASSKEYQETQYF	TGTGCCAGCAGTAAGGAGTACCAAGAGACCCAGTACTTC
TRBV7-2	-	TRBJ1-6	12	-	CASSNPNSPLHF	TGTGCCAGCAGCAACCCAAATTCACCCCTCCACTTT
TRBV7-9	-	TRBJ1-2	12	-	CASSHSTGGYTF	TGTGCCAGCAGCCATTCCACAGGGGGCTACACCTTC
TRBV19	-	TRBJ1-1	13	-	CASSRQGRTEAFF	TGTGCCAGTAGTAGGCAGGGGAGGACTGAAGCTTTCTTT